This section outlines one T cell receptor (beta chain) sequence together with its context. Its target is unknown. The V and J ends lost 4 bases and 4 bases, in that order; junction bases with no gene match: 8. Germline CDR1 SGHTA, CDR2 FQGNSA. The CDR3 is made up of 15 amino acids. The data belong to a study of cytomegalovirus exposure and HLA in healthy donors. Each donor was healthy, and each was a bone marrow donor. Study results and caveats: 150 to 200 TCR beta chains were listed as cytomegalovirus-associated. High sensitivity and specificity were reportedly achieved when the classifier diagnosed cytomegalovirus status.

PCR was performed using 60 Vbeta and 13 Jbeta primers. Assay used: immunoSEQ multiplex PCR; TCRdb lists only in-frame clones, some missing. Of roughly 100,000 clones listed, less than 85% are singletons. The sample comprised PBMCs. The rearrangement links TRBV7-2 to TRBJ1-2, with 8 positions matching TRBD1. The receptor was derived from a man between 60 and 75 years old in good health and CMV-seronegative. The CDR3 sequence: CASSSRTGIAYGYTF. The CDR3 DNA follows: TGTGCCAGCAGCTCCCGGACAGGGATTGCCTATGGCTACACCTTC. The full variable domain, completed using reference TRBV7-2 and TRBJ1-2, is GAGVSQSPSNKVTEKGKDVELRCDPISGHTALYWYRQSLGQGLEFLIYFQGNSAPDKSGLPSDRFSAERTGGSVSTLTIQRTQQEDSAVYLCASSSRTGIAYGYTFGSGTRLTVV.